Following are 32 T cell receptor beta chains from one sample sequenced in a study of cytomegalovirus exposure and HLA in healthy donors. Primers for the PCR totalled 60 Vbeta and 13 Jbeta. Measured with immunoSEQ multiplex PCR; TCRdb has only the in-frame clones, and not every one. The listing contains 150,000 to 200,000 clones. The sample consisted of PBMCs. These receptors were taken from a man younger than 40 in good health and CMV-seronegative.

The V gene is TRBV7-6, the J gene TRBJ1-5, with 7 nucleotides matching TRBD1. V dropped 3 bases and J dropped 6; count of bases not matched to a gene: 8. The CDR3 spans 15 residues. CDR1 and CDR2 from the germline V gene are SGHVS and FNYEAQ. This CDR3 reads CASSLTGWGSQPQHF. The CDR3 bases are TGTGCCAGCAGCTTGACAGGGTGGGGTAGTCAGCCCCAGCATTTT.

A note on this clone: An end of the junction differs from the germline gene, which may be a read error. This rearrangement joins TRBV2 to TRBJ2-7; 10 bases match TRBD1. The CDR3 is made up of 12 amino acids. Per germline, CDR1 SNHLY and CDR2 FYNNEI. DNA for the CDR3: TGTGCCAGCAGTAATTACCGGGACAGGGGCTCATTC. Translated, it gives CASSNYRDRGSF.

The rearrangement links TRBV6-4 to TRBJ2-1; TRBD2 matches at 10 bases. Losses at the gene ends were 6 bases for V and 2 bases for J; bases not matched to a gene: 4. CDR3 length equals 15 residues. Germline CDR1 MRHNA, CDR2 SNTAGT. The CDR3 loop is CASSELAGAYNEQFF. The CDR3 coding sequence is TGTGCCAGCAGCGAGCTAGCGGGGGCCTACAATGAGCAGTTCTTC.

The chain uses TRBV19 and TRBJ2-5, with D possibly being TRBD1 (6 bases). The CDR3 length is 15 residues. CDR1 LNHDA and CDR2 SQIVND come from the germline V gene (reference sequence). V lost 1 base and J 2 bases, leaving 11 bases between the germline ends. The CDR3 region is CASSIGQGLQETQYF. As DNA, the CDR3 is TGTGCCAGTAGTATAGGCCAGGGGCTTCAAGAGACCCAGTACTTC. The full variable domain, completed using reference TRBV19 and TRBJ2-5, is DGGITQSPKYLFRKEGQNVTLSCEQNLNHDAMYWYRQDPGQGLRLIYYSQIVNDFQKGDIAEGYSVSREKKESFPLTVTSAQKNPTAFYLCASSIGQGLQETQYFGPGTRLLVL.

V is TRBV9 and J is TRBJ1-1, with unresolved D. Germline V gives CDR1 SGDLS, CDR2 YYNGEE. The CDR3 consists of 15 residues. The V end was cut by 3 bases, the J end by 3 bases, with 15 bases between. CDR3 coding DNA: TGTGCCAGCAGCGGGCGGGGATCCGGAGACACTGAAGCTTTCTTT. Amino acid sequence: CASSGRGSGDTEAFF.

The chain combines TRBV11-3 with TRBJ1-2; 9 bases agree with TRBD1. The CDR3 is made up of 13 amino acids. Germline values: CDR1 SGHNT, CDR2 YENEEA. Unmatched junction bases numbered 6, after V lost 5 bases and J lost 8 bases. In DNA, the CDR3 is TGTGCCAGCAGCCCCGGGACAGGGAACGGCTACACCTTC. Residues: CASSPGTGNGYTF.

This chain links TRBV10-3 with TRBJ1-4; D unclear. Germline V lookup: CDR1 ENHRY, CDR2 SYGVKD. V lost 4 bases, J lost 0 bases, and 6 bases lay in between. The length of the CDR3 is 14 residues. CDR3 region: CAISAVATNEKLFF. DNA of the CDR3: TGTGCCATCAGTGCGGTTGCAACTAATGAAAAACTGTTTTTT.

The chain has TRBV19 and TRBJ1-1, with TRBD1 matching 8 bases. Germline V gives CDR1 LNHDA, CDR2 SQIVND (reference sequence). Trimming cost V 10 bases and J 2 bases; bases outside gene matches: 12. The CDR3 totals 15 residues. The CDR3 sequence is CATKTGDGSNTEAFF. DNA for the CDR3: TGTGCCACCAAGACAGGGGATGGCTCTAACACTGAAGCTTTCTTT. The full variable domain, its missing parts supplied by reference TRBV19 and TRBJ1-1, is DGGITQSPKYLFRKEGQNVTLSCEQNLNHDAMYWYRQDPGQGLRLIYYSQIVNDFQKGDIAEGYSVSREKKESFPLTVTSAQKNPTAFYLCATKTGDGSNTEAFFGQGTRLTVV.

The gene calls are TRBV19 and TRBJ2-5; 9 bases agree with TRBD1. The germline V gene has CDR1 LNHDA and CDR2 SQIVND (reference sequence). V was pared by 4 bases and J by 4 bases, with 13 bases of the junction left unmatched. The CDR3 spans 17 residues. The CDR3 region has the DNA TGTGCCAGTAGTACCCTCCCTGGACAGGGGAGGGGAGAGACCCAGTACTTC. Amino acids: CASSTLPGQGRGETQYF.

The chain combines TRBV28 with TRBJ2-7, with 8 bases lining up with TRBD2. The germline gives CDR1 MDHEN, CDR2 SYDVKM. Germline trimming cut 3 bases from V and 0 bases from J; bases unmatched to any gene: 4. The CDR3 extends over 15 amino acids. Here the CDR3 DNA reads TGTGCCAGCAGTTTCACGGGGGGGAGCTCCTACGAGCAGTACTTC. It yields the protein CASSFTGGSSYEQYF.

V usage is TRBV11-2 and J usage is TRBJ1-1; 9 positions match TRBD1. This CDR3 has 16 amino acids. V dropped 1 base and J dropped 3; count of bases not matched to a gene: 6. CDR1 is SGHAT, CDR2 FQNNGV, per germline. The CDR3 DNA reads TGTGCCAGCAGCTTAGTCGGACAGGGGAGGGACACTGAAGCTTTCTTT. This codes for CASSLVGQGRDTEAFF.

J is TRBJ2-2 and V is TRBV15, with D maybe TRBD1 (6 bases). V lost 0 bases and J lost 9, with 14 bases in between. The CDR3 is made up of 15 amino acids. The germline gives CDR1 LNHNV, CDR2 YYDKDF (reference sequence). The CDR3 loop is CATSRERTGTRELFF. CDR3 sequence (DNA): TGTGCCACCAGCAGAGAACGCACAGGGACGAGGGAGCTGTTTTTT.

The chain combines TRBV7-2 with TRBJ2-5, with 8 bases identical to TRBD2. Germline V CDR1 and CDR2: SGHTA, FQGNSA. The CDR3 is made up of 16 amino acids. Trimming removed 4 bases from V and 5 bases from J; junction bases left unmatched: 12. CDR3 region: CASSYGRAPEGETQYF. In DNA, the CDR3 is TGTGCCAGCAGCTACGGGAGGGCACCCGAGGGCGAGACCCAGTACTTC.

V gene TRBV7-2 combines with J gene TRBJ2-3; D is uncertain. Between the trimmed V and J ends, which lost 5 bases and 6 bases, there was a span of 12 bases. The CDR3 loop spans 13 amino acids. Germline CDR1 SGHTA, CDR2 FQGNSA. The CDR3 bases are TGTGCCAGCAGCCTCCAAAACGGGGATACGCAGTATTTT. This encodes CASSLQNGDTQYF.

The chain recombines TRBV19 with TRBJ1-4; the match to TRBD1 covers 8 bases. Germline CDR1 and CDR2: LNHDA and SQIVND (reference sequence). The V gene end was trimmed by 7 bases and the J gene end by 3 bases; junction bases not matched to a gene: 1. This CDR3 spans 13 amino acids. Here the CDR3 DNA reads TGTGCCAGTACGGGACAGGCTAATGAAAAACTGTTTTTT. As protein: CASTGQANEKLFF. Filled out from reference TRBV19 and TRBJ1-4, the complete variable domain reads DGGITQSPKYLFRKEGQNVTLSCEQNLNHDAMYWYRQDPGQGLRLIYYSQIVNDFQKGDIAEGYSVSREKKESFPLTVTSAQKNPTAFYLCASTGQANEKLFFGSGTQLSVL.

The V call is TRBV14, the J call TRBJ2-7, with 7 bases matching TRBD2. Losses at the gene ends were 1 base for V and 3 bases for J; bases not matched to a gene: 6. The CDR3 loop spans 15 amino acids. Germline CDR1 reads SGHDN; CDR2 reads FVKESK. Here the CDR3 reads CASSQALRGNYEQYF. The CDR3 DNA reads as TGTGCCAGCAGCCAAGCGTTGCGGGGGAACTACGAGCAGTACTTC.

This chain's CDR3 is CAISGGLAGGSEQFF. As DNA, the CDR3 is TGTGCCATCAGTGGGGGACTAGCGGGAGGGTCTGAGCAGTTCTTC. V usage is TRBV10-3 and J usage is TRBJ2-1; the match to TRBD2 covers 16 bases. The CDR3 consists of 15 residues. Trimming at V came to 4 bases and at J to 9 bases, leaving 3 bases not matched to a gene. CDR1 is ENHRY and CDR2 is SYGVKD in the germline V gene.

The chain has TRBV5-1 and TRBJ1-5, with 9 bases aligning to TRBD1. V lost 4 bases, J lost 7 bases, and 9 bases stayed unmatched. Germline CDR1 SGHRS, CDR2 YFSETQ. CDR3 size: 15 residues. The CDR3 DNA is TGCGCCAGCAGCACGGGACAGGGAATTGAGCAGCCCCAGCATTTT. Its translation: CASSTGQGIEQPQHF.

V is TRBV25-1 and J is TRBJ1-6, with 7 positions matching TRBD1. V was pared by 4 bases and J by 6 bases, with 9 bases of the junction left unmatched. The CDR3 extends over 16 amino acids. Germline-derived CDR1 and CDR2 are MGHDK and SYGVNS. Here the CDR3 DNA reads TGTGCCAGCAGTGGGGCCCTGGGACAGCCTAATTCACCCCTCCACTTT. It is translated as CASSGALGQPNSPLHF. Full variable domain (missing parts from reference TRBV25-1 and TRBJ1-6): EADIYQTPRYLVIGTGKKITLECSQTMGHDKMYWYQQDPGMELHLIHYSYGVNSTEKGDLSSESTVSRIRTEHFPLTLESARPSHTSQYLCASSGALGQPNSPLHFGNGTRLTVT.

This chain uses TRBV5-6 with TRBJ2-2; D may be TRBD2 (6 bases). The germline V gene has CDR1 SGHDT and CDR2 YYEEEE. The CDR3 loop spans 16 amino acids. V lost 4 bases and J lost 5, with 18 bases in between. The CDR3 DNA reads TGTGCCAGCAGCCTCCAATTGGAGGGGTATACCGGGGAGCTGTTTTTT. Its translation is CASSLQLEGYTGELFF.

This chain joins TRBV18 and TRBJ1-5, with D unresolved. This CDR3 spans 14 amino acids. Deletions cut 8 bases from V and 2 bases from J, with 13 bases between. Germline CDR1 KGHSH, CDR2 LQKENI. The CDR3 sequence: CASQLGVGNQPQHF. CDR3 nucleotides: TGTGCCAGCCAGTTGGGCGTTGGCAATCAGCCCCAGCATTTT.

As regards this clone: Compared with germline, one end of the junction differs, possibly owing to a read error. Other DNA sequences within the sample encode an identical CDR3. The CDR3 bases are TGCGCCAGCAGTCTAAGCGGGAGGAGCTCCTACGAGCAGTACTTC. Protein: CASSLSGRSSYEQYF. The J gene is TRBJ2-7, the V gene TRBV6-6, with 9 nucleotides matching TRBD2. Germline CDR1 reads MNHNY; CDR2 reads SVGAGI (reference sequence). The CDR3 has 15 amino acids.

V gene TRBV7-8 combines with J gene TRBJ1-5; possible D gene TRBD1, 6 bases. This CDR3 has 17 amino acids. Germline assignment: CDR1 SGHVS and CDR2 FQNEAQ. Trimming removed 4 bases from V and 9 bases from J, with 25 bases in between. The CDR3 nucleotides read TGTGCCAGCAGCTCAATGATCGGCCCACAGGGTTTAAGGCCCCAGCATTTT. Its protein product is CASSSMIGPQGLRPQHF.

About this clone itself: This likely comes from a read error, as the CDR3 has no conserved phenylalanine or tryptophan at its end. The chain uses TRBV4-2 and TRBJ1-1, with 7 bases identical to TRBD1. Per germline, CDR1 LGHNA and CDR2 YNFKEQ. The CDR3 consists of 11 residues. J gave up 6 bases and V 6 bases, and 1 base lay outside the gene matches. In DNA, the CDR3 is TGTGCCAGCAGAGGGACAGCTGAAGCTTTCTCT. This translates into CASRGTAEAFS.

Here the CDR3 DNA reads TGTGCCAGCAGCCCCTGGGACTTGGACAAAAACATTCAGTACTTC. Protein product: CASSPWDLDKNIQYF. The chain joins TRBV13 to TRBJ2-4; maybe TRBD2 (6 bases). This CDR3 comprises 15 residues. The V end lost 5 bases, the J end lost 3 bases, and 14 bases lay between the germline ends. CDR1 is PRHDT, CDR2 FYEKMQ, per germline (reference sequence).

As DNA, the CDR3 is TGTGCCAGCATCCCCGGGACAGGTGGCTATGGCTACACCTTC. Translation gives CASIPGTGGYGYTF. The J gene is TRBJ1-2, the V gene TRBV6-6, with TRBD1 identical over 8 bases. The CDR3 covers 14 residues. Germline loops: CDR1 MNHNY, CDR2 SVGAGI (reference sequence). Losses at the gene ends were 7 bases for V and 4 bases for J; bases not matched to a gene: 8.

The V gene is TRBV27, the J gene TRBJ1-4; D perhaps matches TRBD1 (5 bases). CDR1 is MNHEY, CDR2 SMNVEV, per germline (reference sequence). Trimming stripped 6 bases from V and 7 bases from J, with 12 bases between. The CDR3 is made up of 13 amino acids. The CDR3 sequence: CASSPLRGEKLFF. DNA for the CDR3: TGTGCCAGCAGCCCTCTAAGGGGTGAAAAACTGTTTTTT.

This chain joins TRBV27 and TRBJ2-3; TRBD2 aligns across 8 bases. The CDR3 is made up of 15 amino acids. Losses at the gene ends were 10 bases for V and 0 bases for J; bases not matched to a gene: 9. Germline lookup yields CDR1 MNHEY and CDR2 SMNVEV (reference sequence). CDR3 region: CATRELAESTDTQYF. For the CDR3, the DNA is TGTGCCACCCGAGAACTAGCGGAAAGCACAGATACGCAGTATTTT.

The chain employs TRBV7-6 and TRBJ2-7; 7 nucleotides agree with TRBD2. J lost 3 bases, V lost 4 bases, and 12 bases had no gene match. This CDR3 comprises 16 residues. The germline gives CDR1 SGHVS, CDR2 FNYEAQ. The CDR3 here is CASSSSNPGLSYEQYF. In DNA, the CDR3 is TGTGCCAGCAGCTCCTCGAATCCGGGACTAAGCTACGAGCAGTACTTC.

CDR3 sequence reads: CASSSPGQNTEAFF. CDR3 coding DNA: TGTGCCAGCAGTTCCCCCGGACAGAACACTGAAGCTTTCTTT. The rearrangement uses TRBV6-5 and TRBJ1-1, with a possible D match to TRBD1 (5 bases). The germline CDR1 and CDR2 sequences are MNHEY and SVGAGI. This CDR3 contains 14 residues. V was clipped by 4 bases and J by 1 base, with 10 bases between them.

The chain combines TRBV4-1 with TRBJ2-5, with D perhaps TRBD2 (5 bases). V shed 1 base and J shed 7 bases, with 13 bases lying between them. Germline loops: CDR1 MGHRA, CDR2 YSYEKL. The CDR3 has 14 residues. CDR3 sequence (DNA): TGCGCCAGCAGCCAAGTGCCACTAGGCGGGACCCAGTACTTC. As protein: CASSQVPLGGTQYF.

The chain joins TRBV10-3 to TRBJ1-5; no firm D call. V was pared by 3 bases and J by 2 bases, with 20 bases between. The CDR3 has 18 amino acids. Germline V gives CDR1 ENHRY, CDR2 SYGVKD. CDR3 in DNA: TGTGCCATCAGTGACCCAGCAATAGCGGTGGGAGGCAATCAGCCCCAGCATTTT. It translates to CAISDPAIAVGGNQPQHF.